The 32 T cell receptor beta chains given below trace back to one sample, sequenced in a study of breast tumors, draining lymph nodes, adjacent tissues. Axillary draining lymph nodes of breast cancer patients supplied the node samples. Each CDR3 protein gets one entry after TCRdb re-called the multiplex PCR reads with MiXCR. This table holds 150,000 to 200,000 distinct CDR3 sequences, approximately 30% found once. Sequences were obtained from axillary lymph node tissue. The receptors originated from a female donor with breast cancer. Some clones in this sample may be carry-over from other donors' samples.

This clonotype came up many times. This chain uses TRBV7-9 with TRBJ2-3, with 10 bases matching TRBD1. Germline values: CDR1 SEHNR, CDR2 FQNEAQ (reference sequence). This CDR3 contains 15 residues. V gave up 10 bases and J gave up 3 bases; unmatched junction bases: 10. The CDR3 DNA reads as TGTGCCACCAACGCCGGGGACAGGGGAACAGATACGCAGTATTTT. It is translated as CATNAGDRGTDTQYF.

There are a few counts of this clonotype. This may be a read error, as it is one base from a much larger clone. The V call is TRBV20-1, the J call TRBJ2-2; 8 nucleotides match TRBD1. Germline trimming cut 3 bases from V and 4 bases from J; bases unmatched to any gene: 10. This CDR3 is 16 amino acids long. Germline values: CDR1 DFQATT, CDR2 SNEGSKA (reference sequence). The CDR3 is CSASLTGVTTTGELFF. DNA for the CDR3: TGCAGTGCTAGCCTGACAGGGGTGACGACCACCGGGGAGCTGTTTTTT.

This clonotype was picked up many times. In DNA, the CDR3 is TGTGCCAGCAGCTTAGTAGTGGAAAGCACAGATACGCAGTATTTT. Its protein product is CASSLVVESTDTQYF. This chain uses TRBV11-3 with TRBJ2-3; D remains ambiguous. This CDR3 has 15 residues. V lost 1 base and J lost 0, with 8 bases in between. Looked up from germline, CDR1 is SGHNT and CDR2 is YENEEA.

This clonotype was recorded many times. The chain joins TRBV20-1 to TRBJ2-5, with D tentatively TRBD2 (6 bases). V gave up 5 bases and J gave up 5 bases, with 15 bases separating them. The germline V gene has CDR1 DFQATT and CDR2 SNEGSKA (reference sequence). The CDR3 consists of 13 residues. The CDR3 DNA follows: TGCAGTGCTGGGATAAGTGGGGGGGAGACCCAGTACTTC. This codes for CSAGISGGETQYF.

The chain employs TRBV10-1 and TRBJ2-6; D is unresolved. CDR1 is WNHNN, CDR2 SYGVQD, per germline (reference sequence). The CDR3 spans 15 residues. Deletions cut 4 bases from V and 2 bases from J, with 9 bases between. The CDR3 loop reads CASSAPVAGANVLTF. The CDR3 DNA reads as TGCGCCAGCAGTGCCCCGGTAGCTGGGGCCAACGTCCTGACTTTC.

This clonotype was observed many times. The chain has TRBV7-9 and TRBJ2-7; unclear D gene. This CDR3 has 16 amino acids. Trimming took off 1 base at V and 0 bases at J, with 13 bases between the two ends. Germline V lookup: CDR1 SEHNR, CDR2 FQNEAQ (reference sequence). CDR3 in DNA: TGTGCCAGCAGCTTAGGGGTTGGTGGGCCCTCCTACGAGCAGTACTTC. Encoded protein: CASSLGVGGPSYEQYF.

This clonotype was picked up a small number of times. This may arise from a read error, as a much more abundant clone is one base away. The chain recombines TRBV14 with TRBJ1-2; D uncertain. This CDR3 has 15 residues. Germline CDR1 SGHDN, CDR2 FVKESK. In DNA, the CDR3 is TGTGCCAGCAGCCAAGATACGCTGTTCGTCTATGGCTCCACCTTC. This codes for CASSQDTLFVYGSTF.

This clonotype has at least ten counts. The rearrangement uses TRBV7-9 and TRBJ1-4, with TRBD1 matching over 8 bases. Germline V gene data show CDR1 as SEHNR and CDR2 as FQNEAQ (reference sequence). V dropped 6 bases and J dropped 7; count of bases not matched to a gene: 7. This CDR3 has 14 residues. CDR3: CASRSGQGSEKLFF. The CDR3, as DNA: TGTGCCAGCAGGTCCGGACAGGGAAGTGAAAAACTGTTTTTT.

Concerning this clonotype: Since a much larger clone is just one base distant, this may be a read error. The gene calls are TRBV5-6 and TRBJ2-1; 8 bases map to TRBD1. Germline CDR1 reads SGHDT; CDR2 reads YYEEEE. CDR3 length: 16 residues. The CDR3 DNA reads as TGTGCCAGCAGCCTGCAGCTCGGGACAGGCGGACCGGGGCAGCTCTTC. Protein: CASSLQLGTGGPGQLF.

A word on this clonotype: With a much larger clone just one base away, this may be a read error. V and J are TRBV5-6 and TRBJ1-2; unclear D gene. The CDR3 is 16 residues long. Per the germline V gene, CDR1 is SGHDT and CDR2 is YYEEEE. The CDR3 nucleotides are TGTGCCAGCAGCTTGGCGCTTCGGGAACTTAACTGTGGCTACACCTTC. Its translation is CASSLALRELNCGYTF.

This clonotype was detected many times. The chain couples TRBV12-3 or TRBV12-4 to TRBJ2-2; the D is unclear. Trimming stripped 5 bases from V and 1 base from J, with 17 bases between. The CDR3 is 17 amino acids. CDR3 in amino acids: CASSDFLDGVNTGELFF. In DNA form, the CDR3 reads TGTGCCAGCAGTGACTTCTTGGACGGTGTGAACACCGGGGAGCTGTTTTTT.

This clonotype occurred a few times. V is TRBV4-2 and J is TRBJ1-1; TRBD1 is a possible D gene (6 bases). This CDR3 is built from 14 residues. V was pared by 5 bases and J by 5 bases, with 15 bases between. The germline gives CDR1 LGHNA, CDR2 YNFKEQ. CDR3 protein: CASSSGQPRTEAFF. Here the CDR3 DNA reads TGTGCCAGCAGCTCCGGACAGCCAAGGACTGAAGCTTTCTTT.

The chain uses TRBV20-1 and TRBJ2-5; the match to TRBD1 covers 12 bases. The CDR3 has 16 residues. CDR1 is DFQATT and CDR2 is SNEGSKA in the germline V gene (reference sequence). J lost 4 bases, V lost 6 bases, and 12 bases had no gene match. CDR3 protein: CSASSGGQGAGETQYF. In DNA form, the CDR3 reads TGCAGTGCCAGCAGCGGGGGACAGGGGGCTGGAGAGACCCAGTACTTC.

This clonotype was seen at least ten times. The gene calls are TRBV5-8 and TRBJ2-1; 9 positions match TRBD1. The CDR3 has 13 residues. Germline V lookup: CDR1 SGHTS, CDR2 YDEGEE. The J segment lost 12 bases and the V segment lost 7 bases, leaving 11 bases of the junction unmatched. The CDR3 DNA sequence: TGTGCCAGCGAAAACCGGGACAGGGTTGGGCAGTTCTTC. Amino acids: CASENRDRVGQFF.

The V gene is TRBV20-1, the J gene TRBJ1-1; 10 nucleotides match TRBD1. This CDR3 region has 14 residues. CDR1 is DFQATT and CDR2 is SNEGSKA in the germline V gene (reference sequence). V lost 0 bases to trimming and J lost 11 bases; unmatched junction nucleotides: 9. As DNA, the CDR3 is TGCAGTGCTAGAGATTCGACAGGGGGCGGGTGGGCTTTCTTT. This sequence encodes CSARDSTGGGWAFF.

V and J are TRBV18 and TRBJ2-7; D might be TRBD1 (6 bases). CDR3 length: 15 residues. The V and J ends lost 6 bases and 0 bases respectively, with 15 bases between them. Germline V CDR1 and CDR2: KGHSH, LQKENI. CDR3 sequence: CASSRQALSSYEQYF. CDR3 sequence (DNA): TGTGCCAGCTCCCGACAGGCCCTTAGCTCCTACGAGCAGTACTTC.

Ten or more counts support this clonotype. The genes are TRBV13 and TRBJ2-7, with 7 positions matching TRBD2. Germline V gene lookup returns CDR1 PRHDT and CDR2 FYEKMQ (reference sequence). V trimming: 1 base; J trimming: 0 bases; junction bases outside the gene matches: 9. The CDR3 has 17 residues. The CDR3: CASSLEVSGSSSYEQYF. The CDR3, as DNA: TGTGCCAGCAGCTTAGAAGTTAGCGGGTCGAGCTCCTACGAGCAGTACTTC.

This clonotype was detected many times. J is TRBJ2-2 and V is TRBV19; 8 bases are a match to TRBD2. This CDR3 is built from 16 residues. CDR1 LNHDA and CDR2 SQIVND come from the germline V gene (reference sequence). J gave up 7 bases and V 3 bases, and 10 bases lay outside the gene matches. CDR3 nucleotide sequence: TGTGCCAGTAGTATCATTTGGGCGGGGGGATTCGGGGAGCTGTTTTTT. Amino acids: CASSIIWAGGFGELFF.

The chain uses TRBV7-8 and TRBJ1-6; D is unresolved. V lost 1 base and J lost 5, with 12 bases in between. Per germline, CDR1 SGHVS and CDR2 FQNEAQ. CDR3 size: 16 residues. CDR3 region: CASSLGGEGHNSPLHF. CDR3 DNA: TGTGCCAGCAGCTTAGGCGGGGAGGGCCATAATTCACCCCTCCACTTT. Complete variable domain (other parts from reference TRBV7-8 and TRBJ1-6): GAGVSQSPRYKVAKRGQDVALRCDPISGHVSLFWYQQALGQGPEFLTYFQNEAQLDKSGLPSDRFFAERPEGSVSTLKIQRTQQEDSAVYLCASSLGGEGHNSPLHFGNGTRLTVT.

This clonotype was detected ten times or more. The gene calls are TRBV5-6 and TRBJ2-1; D not certain. The germline V gene has CDR1 SGHDT and CDR2 YYEEEE. V dropped 4 bases and J dropped 8 bases, with 10 bases sitting between them. This CDR3 region has 12 residues. As DNA, the CDR3 is TGTGCCAGCAGCGCCACCCAGGATGAGCAGTTCTTC. It is translated as CASSATQDEQFF.

About this clonotype itself: With a much larger clone just one base away, this may be a read error. This chain joins TRBV11-1 and TRBJ2-7; D may be TRBD1 (5 bases). The CDR3 runs to 13 residues. V gave up 5 bases and J gave up 2 bases, with 10 bases separating them. The germline gives CDR1 SGHAT, CDR2 FQDESV (reference sequence). The CDR3 sequence is CASSTTGPYEQYF. CDR3 sequence (DNA): TGTGCCAGCAGCACAACAGGCCCCTACGAGCAGTACTTC. Together with reference TRBV11-1 and TRBJ2-7, the CDR3 gives the full variable domain: EAEVAQSPRYKITEKSQAVAFWCDPISGHATLYWYRQILGQGPELLVQFQDESVVDDSQLPKDRFSAERLKGVDSTLKIQPAELGDSAMYLCASSTTGPYEQYFGPGTRLTVT.

The chain employs TRBV4-1 and TRBJ1-4; perhaps TRBD1 as D (5 bases). Germline V gene sequence: CDR1 MGHRA, CDR2 YSYEKL. The CDR3 is made up of 16 amino acids. With 0 bases removed from V and 0 bases from J, the gap between germline ends came to 8 bases. Written as DNA, the CDR3 is TGCGCCAGCAGCCAAGATAGGGGAACAACTAATGAAAAACTGTTTTTT. Amino acids: CASSQDRGTTNEKLFF.

About this clonotype itself: A read error is possible here, since a much larger clone lies one base away. J is TRBJ2-5 and V is TRBV7-2; 7 nucleotides line up with TRBD2. The CDR3 is 15 residues long. The V gene's germline CDR1 is SGHTA and CDR2 FQGNSA. J gave up 0 bases and V 8 bases, and 9 bases lay outside the gene matches. CDR3 DNA: TGTGCCAGCGGTCCGCCACTAGCGTACCAAGAGACCCAGTACTTC. Protein product: CASGPPLAYQETQYF.

The genes are TRBV3-1 and TRBJ1-3; no reliable D call. Per germline, CDR1 LGHDT and CDR2 YNNKEL (reference sequence). There are 16 residues in the CDR3. V lost 0 bases, J lost 7 bases, and 16 bases lay in between. CDR3 sequence: CASSQDSARLSNTIYF. The CDR3 nucleotides read TGTGCCAGCAGCCAAGATTCGGCCAGATTAAGCAACACCATATATTTT. Supplemented by reference TRBV3-1 and TRBJ1-3, the full variable domain reads DTAVSQTPKYLVTQMGNDKSIKCEQNLGHDTMYWYKQDSKKFLKIMFSYNNKELIINETVPNRFSPKSPDKAHLNLHINSLELGDSAVYFCASSQDSARLSNTIYFGEGSWLTVV.

The table lists this clonotype with many counts. The V gene is TRBV19, the J gene TRBJ2-2; 7 bases map to TRBD1. From germline, CDR1 is LNHDA and CDR2 SQIVND (reference sequence). This CDR3 spans 17 amino acids. V shed 6 bases and J 4 bases; nucleotides not matched to a gene: 14. The CDR3 is CASSVRGRGPTTGELFF. In DNA form, the CDR3 reads TGTGCCAGTAGCGTCAGGGGAAGGGGGCCTACCACCGGGGAGCTGTTTTTT.

This clonotype was seen ten or more times. V is TRBV19 and J is TRBJ1-5; D gene unclear. The germline V gene has CDR1 LNHDA and CDR2 SQIVND (reference sequence). V lost 4 bases, J lost 3 bases, and 7 bases lay in between. This CDR3 has 13 residues. In DNA, the CDR3 is TGTGCCAGTAGTAATCAGGCCAATCAGCCCCAGCATTTT. Protein product: CASSNQANQPQHF. Full variable domain (missing parts from reference TRBV19 and TRBJ1-5): DGGITQSPKYLFRKEGQNVTLSCEQNLNHDAMYWYRQDPGQGLRLIYYSQIVNDFQKGDIAEGYSVSREKKESFPLTVTSAQKNPTAFYLCASSNQANQPQHFGDGTRLSIL.

For this clonotype: This may stem from a read error, because a much larger clone lies one nucleotide away. The chain is built from TRBV19 and TRBJ1-5; D is ambiguous. Germline CDR1 reads LNHDA; CDR2 reads SQIVND (reference sequence). This CDR3 is built from 18 residues. CDR3 region: CASRPGRADQYSNQPPHF. DNA for the CDR3: TGTGCCAGTAGGCCCGGCCGGGCAGACCAATATAGCAATCAGCCCCCGCATTTT.

This clonotype was counted many times. This chain uses TRBV10-3 with TRBJ2-1; TRBD2 is a possible D gene (5 bases). With 3 bases removed from V and 5 bases from J, the gap between germline ends came to 14 bases. This CDR3 contains 15 residues. Germline V gene lookup returns CDR1 ENHRY and CDR2 SYGVKD. In nucleotides, the CDR3 is TGTGCCATCAGTGATCCCCTGGTCGGGAACAATGAGCAGTTCTTC. Its translation: CAISDPLVGNNEQFF.

Note on this clonotype: A much larger clone sits a single nucleotide away, making a read error possible. V is TRBV5-5 and J is TRBJ1-1; D is possibly TRBD1 (5 bases). The CDR3 contains 13 residues. Germline V lookup: CDR1 SGHKS, CDR2 YYEKEE (reference sequence). Trimming pared 4 bases from V and 0 bases from J, leaving 7 bases between. The CDR3 protein is CASSPRVNTEAFF. DNA of the CDR3: TGTGCCAGCAGCCCCAGGGTGAACACTGAAGCTTTCTTT.

The chain links TRBV20-1 to TRBJ2-6; either TRBD1 or TRBD2 may fit D (6 bases each). Per the germline V gene, CDR1 is DFQATT and CDR2 is SNEGSKA (reference sequence). V dropped 6 bases and J dropped 4 bases, with 19 bases sitting between them. The CDR3 is 16 amino acids. The CDR3 nucleotides are TGCAGTGCCAGCTCACCAAGGGGGGAAGGGGCCAACGTCCTGACTTTC. Protein sequence: CSASSPRGEGANVLTF.

On this clonotype itself: Because it lacks the conserved phenylalanine or tryptophan at the end, this CDR3 is likely a read error. The DNA is omitted, as the CDR3 cannot be located on it reliably, and the CDR3 follows TCRdb's listing. The chain uses TRBV11-3 and TRBJ2-3; the table assigns TRBD1, which was not confirmed against the DNA. Germline V CDR1 and CDR2: SGHNT, YENEEA. From its first to its last residue, the CDR3 has 12 amino acids. This CDR3 is CASSTRRDRANY.

The chain combines TRBV20-1 with TRBJ2-2; TRBD2 is a possible D gene (6 bases). The V end lost 3 bases, the J end lost 4 bases, and 12 bases lay between the germline ends. This CDR3 has 14 amino acids. The germline gives CDR1 DFQATT, CDR2 SNEGSKA (reference sequence). Here the CDR3 reads CSARSGQGTGELFF. Written as DNA, the CDR3 is TGCAGTGCTAGGAGCGGGCAAGGCACCGGGGAGCTGTTTTTT.